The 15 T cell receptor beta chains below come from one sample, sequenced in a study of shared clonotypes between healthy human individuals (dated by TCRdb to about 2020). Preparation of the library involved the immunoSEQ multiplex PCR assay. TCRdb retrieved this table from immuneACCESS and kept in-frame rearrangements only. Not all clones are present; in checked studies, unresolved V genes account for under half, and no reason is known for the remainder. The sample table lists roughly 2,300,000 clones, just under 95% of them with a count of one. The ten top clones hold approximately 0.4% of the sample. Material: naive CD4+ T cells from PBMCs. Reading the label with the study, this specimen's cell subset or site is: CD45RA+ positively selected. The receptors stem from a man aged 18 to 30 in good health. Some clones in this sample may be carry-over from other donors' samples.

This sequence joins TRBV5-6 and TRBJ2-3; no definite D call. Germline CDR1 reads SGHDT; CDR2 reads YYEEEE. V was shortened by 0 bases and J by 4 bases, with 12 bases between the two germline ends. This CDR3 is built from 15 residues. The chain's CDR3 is CASSLGASPPDTQYF. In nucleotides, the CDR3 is TGTGCCAGCAGCTTGGGAGCTTCACCTCCAGATACGCAGTATTTT.

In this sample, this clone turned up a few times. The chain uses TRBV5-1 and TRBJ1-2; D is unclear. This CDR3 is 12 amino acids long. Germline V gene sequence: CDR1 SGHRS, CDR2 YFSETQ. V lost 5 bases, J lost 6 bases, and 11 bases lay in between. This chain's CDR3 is CASRVGDDGYTF. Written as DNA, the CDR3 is TGCGCCAGCAGGGTTGGGGATGATGGCTACACCTTC.

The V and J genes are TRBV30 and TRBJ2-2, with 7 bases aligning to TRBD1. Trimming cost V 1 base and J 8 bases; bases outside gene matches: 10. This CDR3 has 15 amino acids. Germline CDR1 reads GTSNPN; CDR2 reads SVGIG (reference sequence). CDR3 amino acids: CAWSDTGVGRGELFF. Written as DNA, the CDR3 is TGTGCCTGGAGTGACACAGGGGTGGGTCGGGGGGAGCTGTTTTTT.

CDR3 nucleotides: TGTGCCAGCAGTTTAGCGGGAGGGCCCTCAGATACGCAGTATTTT. It yields the protein CASSLAGGPSDTQYF. The chain couples TRBV28 to TRBJ2-3; TRBD2 agrees at 9 bases. In germline, CDR1 is MDHEN, CDR2 SYDVKM. The V and J ends lost 2 bases and 4 bases, in that order; junction bases with no gene match: 4. CDR3 length: 15 residues.

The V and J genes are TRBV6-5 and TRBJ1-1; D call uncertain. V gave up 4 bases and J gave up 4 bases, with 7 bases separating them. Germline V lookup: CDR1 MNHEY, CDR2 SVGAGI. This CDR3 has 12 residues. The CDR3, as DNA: TGTGCCAGCAGTTCCCCGGGCACTGAAGCTTTCTTT. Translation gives CASSSPGTEAFF.

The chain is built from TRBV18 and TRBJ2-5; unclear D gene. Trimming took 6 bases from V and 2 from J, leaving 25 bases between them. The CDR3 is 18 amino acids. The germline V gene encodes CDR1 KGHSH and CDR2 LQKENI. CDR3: CASSTFSSQNFYQETQYF. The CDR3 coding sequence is TGTGCCAGCTCTACCTTCAGCAGCCAAAATTTTTATCAAGAGACCCAGTACTTC.

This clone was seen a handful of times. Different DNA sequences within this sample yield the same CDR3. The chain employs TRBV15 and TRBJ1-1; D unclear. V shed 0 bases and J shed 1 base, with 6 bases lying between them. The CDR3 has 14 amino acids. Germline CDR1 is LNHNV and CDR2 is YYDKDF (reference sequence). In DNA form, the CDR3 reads TGTGCCACCAGCAGAGATTTAGAGAACACTGAAGCTTTCTTT. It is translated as CATSRDLENTEAFF. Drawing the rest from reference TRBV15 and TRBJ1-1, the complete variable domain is DAMVIQNPRYQVTQFGKPVTLSCSQTLNHNVMYWYQQKSSQAPKLLFHYYDKDFNNEADTPDNFQSRRPNTSFCFLDIRSPGLGDTAMYLCATSRDLENTEAFFGQGTRLTVV.

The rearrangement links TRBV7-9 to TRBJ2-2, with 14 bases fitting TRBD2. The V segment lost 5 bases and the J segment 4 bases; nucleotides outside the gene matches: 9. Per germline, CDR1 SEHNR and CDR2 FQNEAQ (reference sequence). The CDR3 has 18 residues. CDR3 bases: TGTGCCAGCAGCCCTGGGACTAGCGGGAGTGAGGGCACCGGGGAGCTGTTTTTT. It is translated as CASSPGTSGSEGTGELFF.

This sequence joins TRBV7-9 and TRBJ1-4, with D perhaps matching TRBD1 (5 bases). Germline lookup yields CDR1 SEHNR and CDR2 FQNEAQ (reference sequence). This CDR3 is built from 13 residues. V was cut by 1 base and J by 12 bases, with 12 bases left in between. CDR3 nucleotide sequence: TGTGCCAGCAGCTTAGGACTGACAGCCGAACTGTTTTTT. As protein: CASSLGLTAELFF.

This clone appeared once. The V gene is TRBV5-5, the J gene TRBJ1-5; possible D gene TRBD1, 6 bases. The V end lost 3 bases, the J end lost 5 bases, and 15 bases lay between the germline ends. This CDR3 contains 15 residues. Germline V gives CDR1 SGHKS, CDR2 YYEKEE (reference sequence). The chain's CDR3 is CASSSHRDRDQPQHF. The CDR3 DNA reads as TGTGCCAGCAGCTCACACAGGGATCGGGATCAGCCCCAGCATTTT.

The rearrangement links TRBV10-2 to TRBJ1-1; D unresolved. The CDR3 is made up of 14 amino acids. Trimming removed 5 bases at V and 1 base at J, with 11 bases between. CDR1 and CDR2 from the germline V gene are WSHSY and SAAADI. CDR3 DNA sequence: TGCGCCAGCAGTAGATGGGCCCAGAACACTGAAGCTTTCTTT. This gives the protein CASSRWAQNTEAFF.

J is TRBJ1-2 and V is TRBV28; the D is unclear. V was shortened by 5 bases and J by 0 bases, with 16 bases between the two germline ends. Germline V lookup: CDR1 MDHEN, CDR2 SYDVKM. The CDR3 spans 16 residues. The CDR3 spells CASSRTALTANYGYTF. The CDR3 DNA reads TGTGCCAGCAGTAGAACAGCGCTCACAGCTAACTATGGCTACACCTTC.

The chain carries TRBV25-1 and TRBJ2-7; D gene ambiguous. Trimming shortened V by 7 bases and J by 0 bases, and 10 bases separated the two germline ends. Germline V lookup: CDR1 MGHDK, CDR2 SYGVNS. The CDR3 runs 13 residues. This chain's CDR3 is CASMGPSSYEQYF. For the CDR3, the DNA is TGTGCCAGCATGGGCCCGAGCTCCTACGAGCAGTACTTC.

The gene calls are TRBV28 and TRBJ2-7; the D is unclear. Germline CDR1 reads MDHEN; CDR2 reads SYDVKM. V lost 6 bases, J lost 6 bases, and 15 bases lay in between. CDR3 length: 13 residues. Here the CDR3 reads CASRGPGIREQYF. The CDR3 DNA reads TGTGCCAGCAGGGGTCCCGGTATCCGCGAGCAGTACTTC. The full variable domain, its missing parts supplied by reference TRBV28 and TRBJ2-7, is DVKVTQSSRYLVKRTGEKVFLECVQDMDHENMFWYRQDPGLGLRLIYFSYDVKMKEKGDIPEGYSVSREKKERFSLILESASTNQTSMYLCASRGPGIREQYFGPGTRLTVT.

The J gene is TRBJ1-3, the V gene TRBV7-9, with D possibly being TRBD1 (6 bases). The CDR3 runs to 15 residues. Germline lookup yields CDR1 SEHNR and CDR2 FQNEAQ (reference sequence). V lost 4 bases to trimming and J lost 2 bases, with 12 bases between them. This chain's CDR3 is CASSSEGGTGNTIYF. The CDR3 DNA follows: TGTGCCAGCAGCTCGGAAGGGGGGACTGGAAACACCATATATTTT. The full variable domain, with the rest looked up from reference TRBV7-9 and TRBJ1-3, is DTGVSQNPRHKITKRGQNVTFRCDPISEHNRLYWYRQTLGQGPEFLTYFQNEAQLEKSRLLSDRFSAERPKGSFSTLEIQRTEQGDSAMYLCASSSEGGTGNTIYFGEGSWLTVV.